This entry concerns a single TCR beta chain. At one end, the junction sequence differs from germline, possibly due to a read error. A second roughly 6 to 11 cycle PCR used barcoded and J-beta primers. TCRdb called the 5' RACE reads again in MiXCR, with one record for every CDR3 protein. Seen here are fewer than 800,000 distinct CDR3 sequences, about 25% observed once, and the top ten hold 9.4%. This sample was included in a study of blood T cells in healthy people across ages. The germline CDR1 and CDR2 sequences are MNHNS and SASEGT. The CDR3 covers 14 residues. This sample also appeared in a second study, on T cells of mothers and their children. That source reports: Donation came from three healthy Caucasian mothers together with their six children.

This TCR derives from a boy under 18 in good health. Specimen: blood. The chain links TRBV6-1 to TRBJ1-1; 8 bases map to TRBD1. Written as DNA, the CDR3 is TGTGCCAGCAGCGCCCAGGGGGCTAACACTGAAGTTTTCTTT. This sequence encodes CASSAQGANTEVFF.